This T cell receptor (beta chain) was recovered during a study of blood T cell repertoires in COVID-19. About the study: Acute and convalescent COVID-19 samples came from the United States, Italy and Spain. The analysed material was cDNA or gDNA that came from T cells, B-cell-depleted T cells, or PBMCs.

Enrolled during active infection, Seattle patients were then followed longitudinally. In the authors' methods: Researchers report that nucleated cell counts were estimated from reference gene primer amplification. Profiled with immunoSEQ multiplex PCR; TCRdb holds only in-frame clones, not every one. V and J calls and clone size are as listed in that table; D and trimming were resolved from the DNA. The table has 120,000 or so clones, around 90% seen once; the top ten hold around 4.1%. The CDR3 has 15 residues. Trimming removed 5 bases from V and 0 bases from J, with 11 bases in between. Germline V gives CDR1 LNHDA, CDR2 SQIVND (reference sequence).

The rearrangement uses TRBV19 and TRBJ1-5; D is perhaps TRBD1 (6 bases). The clonotype was recovered from a woman aged 55-70 years with COVID-19, enrolled during active disease. Specimen: peripheral blood. CDR3 nucleotides: TGTGCCAGTAGTCCAACAGGGAATAGCAATCAGCCCCAGCATTTT. Residues: CASSPTGNSNQPQHF.